Listed below are T cell receptor beta chains from one sample, sequenced in a study of blood T cells in healthy people across ages. TCRdb reprocessed the 5' RACE reads with MiXCR, giving one entry per CDR3 protein. The sample has about 1.8 million distinct CDR3 sequences, roughly 50% seen once. Sequences were obtained from blood. The origin of the receptors is a woman aged 40 to 50 in good health. Each CDR3 is given with its conserved first and last residue. The D gene is left open where the match is weak. Clone size, where shown, is once, few, many, or a class for clones that have expanded.

V gene	D gene	J gene	clone size	CDR3 protein	CDR3 DNA
TRBV12-3/TRBV12-4	.	TRBJ2-3	.	CASTGQPRTDTQYF	TGTGCCTCAACCGGACAGCCCCGCACAGATACGCAGTATTTT
TRBV7-9	.	TRBJ2-5	.	CASSPVLGEETQYF	TGTGCCAGCAGCCCGGTATTGGGTGAAGAGACCCAGTACTTC
TRBV24-1	.	TRBJ2-7	few	CATSDPSSVSYEQYF	TGTGCCACCAGTGATCCCTCTAGCGTCTCCTACGAGCAGTACTTC
TRBV4-1	.	TRBJ1-6	once	CASSQDLRISSYNSPLHF	TGCGCCAGCAGCCAAGATCTCCGGATTAGCTCCTATAATTCACCCCTCCACTTT
TRBV24-1	.	TRBJ2-3	.	CATSDSGRGSTDTQYF	TGTGCCACCAGTGATTCCGGACGAGGAAGCACAGATACGCAGTATTTT
TRBV20-1	.	TRBJ2-3	.	CSAIAVAGARVPAQYF	TGCAGTGCAATAGCTGTGGCGGGGGCACGTGTACCAGCGCAGTATTTT
TRBV15	TRBD1	TRBJ2-5	few	CATSRDRGWETQYF	TGTGCCACCAGCAGGGACAGGGGTTGGGAGACCCAGTACTTC
TRBV15	TRBD2	TRBJ2-1	.	CATSRDGGGAVVQFF	TGTGCCACCAGCAGAGATGGCGGGGGGGCCGTTGTGCAGTTCTTC
TRBV6-1	TRBD1	TRBJ1-2	.	CASGTEPPNYGYTF	TGTGCCAGCGGGACAGAGCCACCTAACTATGGCTACACCTTC
TRBV2	.	TRBJ2-5	.	CASSGEGEETQYF	TGTGCCAGCAGTGGTGAGGGGGAAGAGACCCAGTACTTC
TRBV2	.	TRBJ2-5	.	CASSPGESETQYF	TGTGCCAGCAGCCCAGGGGAGTCAGAGACCCAGTACTTC
TRBV27	.	TRBJ2-7	once	CASSPRLSSISYEQYF	TGTGCCAGCAGTCCCCGGCTATCTTCGATATCCTACGAGCAGTACTTC